The 12 T cell receptor beta chains below come from one sample, sequenced in a study of CD8 T cells in ankylosing spondylitis. Study conclusions and caveats: A TCR beta motif made of several highly homologous variants seemed typical of ankylosing spondylitis blood.

Each CDR3 protein is one row after TCRdb ran MiXCR on the 5' RACE reads. The table records approximately 520,000 distinct CDR3 sequences, about 5.2% of them present only once. Their antigens are not known. What was sequenced was blood, either unsorted or a sorted T cell fraction (not recorded which). All receptors derive from a male donor with ankylosing spondylitis.

The V call is TRBV4-3, the J call TRBJ2-6; D unclear. This CDR3 has 16 residues. V lost 1 base to trimming and J lost 0 bases, with 7 bases between them. Per the germline V gene, CDR1 is LGHNA and CDR2 is YSLEER. The CDR3 spells CASSQVIGSGANVLTF. DNA of the CDR3: TGCGCCAGCAGCCAAGTCATCGGCTCTGGGGCCAACGTCCTGACTTTC.

This clonotype showed up many times. The chain carries TRBV27 and TRBJ2-5; 12 nucleotides align to TRBD2. The CDR3 is made up of 14 amino acids. Germline values: CDR1 MNHEY, CDR2 SMNVEV (reference sequence). With V trimmed by 5 bases and J by 4 bases, 2 bases remained unmatched. This chain's CDR3 is CASSTTSGGETQYF. CDR3 nucleotides: TGTGCCAGCAGTACGACTAGCGGGGGAGAGACCCAGTACTTC.

This clonotype came up many times. The rearrangement links TRBV12-3 or TRBV12-4 to TRBJ2-5; 9 bases agree with TRBD2. V shed 5 bases and J 1 base; nucleotides not matched to a gene: 11. This CDR3 has 17 amino acids. The DNA of the CDR3 is TGTGCCAGCAGTCGTCGCGGCGGGAGGGCCTCCCAAGAGACCCAGTACTTC. Translated: CASSRRGGRASQETQYF.

This clonotype was found many times. The V and J genes are TRBV7-9 and TRBJ2-6; no clear D. The CDR3 has 17 residues. The V end was cut by 4 bases, the J end by 0 bases, with 13 bases between. In germline, CDR1 is SEHNR, CDR2 FQNEAQ (reference sequence). The CDR3 DNA is TGTGCCAGCAGCTCCCCAGACGGCCGCTCTGGGGCCAACGTCCTGACTTTC. It specifies CASSSPDGRSGANVLTF.

This clonotype was recorded many times. This rearrangement joins TRBV12-3 or TRBV12-4 to TRBJ2-7, with 9 nucleotides matching TRBD2. The V segment lost 5 bases and the J segment 4 bases; nucleotides outside the gene matches: 6. The CDR3 extends over 14 amino acids. DNA for the CDR3: TGTGCCAGCAGTCAAGCGGGGGGCGGTTACGAGCAGTACTTC. It yields the protein CASSQAGGGYEQYF.

This clonotype has ten or more counts. The chain is built from TRBV29-1 and TRBJ1-2; weak D call: TRBD1 (6 bases). Trimming removed 7 bases from V and 8 bases from J, with 14 bases in between. This CDR3 is 11 amino acids long. Per the germline V gene, CDR1 is SQVTM and CDR2 is ANQGSEA. The CDR3 bases are TGCAGCGCCGGGGCAGGGGACGGCTACACCTTC. This gives the protein CSAGAGDGYTF.

This clonotype was seen ten or more times. The chain is built from TRBV5-1 and TRBJ1-2, with TRBD1 identical over 8 bases. V dropped 0 bases and J dropped 4; count of bases not matched to a gene: 5. In germline, CDR1 is SGHRS, CDR2 YFSETQ. The CDR3 is 15 residues long. CDR3 residues: CASSLEAGGFYGYTF. The CDR3 DNA is TGCGCCAGCAGCTTGGAGGCAGGGGGCTTCTATGGCTACACCTTC.

This clonotype was counted between two and nine times. The chain couples TRBV3-1 to TRBJ2-5; D is unclear. This CDR3 is built from 13 residues. Germline V CDR1 and CDR2: LGHDT, YNNKEL (reference sequence). V shed 4 bases and J shed 7 bases, with 13 bases lying between them. The CDR3 spells CASSPSHDGTQYF. The CDR3 bases are TGTGCCAGCAGCCCCTCCCACGACGGGACCCAGTACTTC.

The table lists this clonotype with many counts. V gene TRBV6-1 combines with J gene TRBJ1-1, with D unresolved. The CDR3 has 14 residues. CDR1 is MNHNS and CDR2 is SASEGT in the germline V gene. The V gene lost 7 bases and the J gene lost 7 bases, with 19 bases spanning the gap. CDR3 sequence (DNA): TGTGCCAGCACCCCCGGCACGCACAGAGGTGAAGCTTTCTTT. Residues: CASTPGTHRGEAFF.

This clonotype was seen ten or more times. J is TRBJ1-4 and V is TRBV7-2; D gene uncertain. CDR3 length: 16 amino acids. V was cut by 5 bases and J by 0 bases, with 13 bases left in between. Germline V gene data show CDR1 as SGHTA and CDR2 as FQGNSA. This CDR3 reads CASSPRGAATNEKLFF. CDR3 DNA: TGTGCCAGCAGCCCCCGGGGTGCAGCAACTAATGAAAAACTGTTTTTT.

This chain joins TRBV7-4 and TRBJ2-1; D is perhaps TRBD1 or TRBD2 (5 bases each). The CDR3 contains 16 residues. V lost 5 bases to trimming and J lost 0 bases, with 14 bases between them. Germline V gives CDR1 SGHVT, CDR2 SQSDAQ. CDR3 DNA: TGTGCCAGCAGCCACCCGGGACCTCGCTCCTACAATGAGCAGTTCTTC. As protein: CASSHPGPRSYNEQFF.

In this sample, this clonotype turned up many times. The chain uses TRBV20-1 and TRBJ2-1; TRBD2 matches 13 bases. J was trimmed by 3 bases and V by 4 bases; bases with no gene match: 3. The CDR3 is 15 amino acids. Germline CDR1 reads DFQATT; CDR2 reads SNEGSKA (reference sequence). The chain's CDR3 is CSATGLAGLYNEQFF. CDR3 in DNA: TGCAGTGCTACGGGACTAGCGGGGCTCTACAATGAGCAGTTCTTC.